This T cell receptor beta chain was identified during a study of T cells after yellow fever vaccination. Study-wide findings and caveats: FACS-sorted repertoires might harbor abundant contaminating clonotypes from the bulk population. Post-booster repertoires again held most primary-vaccination clones (roughly 95% CD4, 88% CD8). Clonotypes found in both CD4 and CD8 compartments made up a small share.

The TCR cDNA carried a universal primer site and UMIs from 5'RACE template switching. TCRdb fed the 5' RACE reads into MiXCR, producing one record per CDR3 protein. Here the sample spans some 560,000 distinct CDR3 sequences, 15% to 20% being singletons. The CDR3 runs to 15 residues. V lost 0 bases, J lost 4 bases, and 10 bases lay in between. Per germline, CDR1 MNHEY and CDR2 SVGAGI. This clonotype was counted a few times. Its antigen is unidentified. Here the sequenced sample was PBMCs, taken 15 days after the yellow fever booster vaccination. The receptor was isolated from a man aged 30-40 years who received the YFV17D yellow fever vaccine. The chain couples TRBV6-5 to TRBJ1-3; D not resolved. The CDR3 reads CASSYSMPGGNTIYF. CDR3 nucleotide sequence: TGTGCCAGCAGTTACTCGATGCCAGGAGGAAACACCATATATTTT.